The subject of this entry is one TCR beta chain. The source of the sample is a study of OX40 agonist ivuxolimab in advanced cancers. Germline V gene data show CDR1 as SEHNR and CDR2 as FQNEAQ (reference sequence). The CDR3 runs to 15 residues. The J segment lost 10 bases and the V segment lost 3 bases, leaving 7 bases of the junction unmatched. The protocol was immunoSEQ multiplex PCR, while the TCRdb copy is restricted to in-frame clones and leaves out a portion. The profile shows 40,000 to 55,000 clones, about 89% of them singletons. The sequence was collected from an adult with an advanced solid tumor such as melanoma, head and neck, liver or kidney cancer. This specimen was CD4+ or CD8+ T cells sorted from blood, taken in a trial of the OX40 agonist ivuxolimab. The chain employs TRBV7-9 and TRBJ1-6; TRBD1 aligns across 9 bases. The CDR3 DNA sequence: TGTGCCAGCAGCTTCCCGGGACAGGGAGGATCACCCCTCCACTTT. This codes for CASSFPGQGGSPLHF.